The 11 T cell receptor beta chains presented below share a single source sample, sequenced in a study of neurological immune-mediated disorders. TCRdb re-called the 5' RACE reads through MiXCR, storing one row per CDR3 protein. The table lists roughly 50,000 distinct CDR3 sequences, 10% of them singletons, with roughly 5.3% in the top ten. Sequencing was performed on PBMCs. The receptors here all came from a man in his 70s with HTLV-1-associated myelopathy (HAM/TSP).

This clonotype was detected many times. CDR3 coding DNA: TGTGCCAGCAGATTGTCTAGCGGGGGCAACACCGGGGAGCTGTTTTTT. Translated: CASRLSSGGNTGELFF. The chain is built from TRBV27 and TRBJ2-2, with TRBD2 matching 10 bases. The CDR3 extends over 16 amino acids. The V and J ends lost 6 bases and 2 bases, in that order; junction bases with no gene match: 6. The V gene's germline CDR1 is MNHEY and CDR2 SMNVEV (reference sequence).

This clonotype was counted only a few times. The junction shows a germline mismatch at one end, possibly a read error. CDR3 sequence (DNA): TGTGCCAGCAGTTTAGGGGAGCTGGGCTCCTACGAGCAGTACTTC. Its protein is CASSLGELGSYEQYF. The rearrangement uses TRBV7-2 and TRBJ2-7; D could derive from TRBD1 or TRBD2 (5 bases each). The germline V gene encodes CDR1 SGHTA and CDR2 FQGNSA. The length of the CDR3 is 15 residues.

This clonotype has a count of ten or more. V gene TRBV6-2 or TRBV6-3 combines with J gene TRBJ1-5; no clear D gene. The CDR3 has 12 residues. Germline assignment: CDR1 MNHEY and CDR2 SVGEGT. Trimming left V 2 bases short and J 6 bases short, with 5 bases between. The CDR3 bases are TGTGCCAGCAGTTACGGGCTTCAGCCCCAGCATTTT. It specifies CASSYGLQPQHF.

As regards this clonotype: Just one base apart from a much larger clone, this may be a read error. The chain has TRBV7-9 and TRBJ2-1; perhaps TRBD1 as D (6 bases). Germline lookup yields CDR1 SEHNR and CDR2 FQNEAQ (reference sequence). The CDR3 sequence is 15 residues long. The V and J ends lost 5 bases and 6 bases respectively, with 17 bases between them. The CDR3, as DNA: TGTGCCAGCAGCCCGGACAGTGGTATCATCAATGAGCAGTTCTTC. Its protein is CASSPDSGIINEQFF.

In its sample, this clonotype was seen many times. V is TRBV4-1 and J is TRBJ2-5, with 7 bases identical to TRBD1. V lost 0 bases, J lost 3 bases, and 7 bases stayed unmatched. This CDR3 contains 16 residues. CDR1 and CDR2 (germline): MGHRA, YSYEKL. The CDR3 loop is CASSQDWTGLKETQYF. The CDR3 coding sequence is TGCGCCAGCAGCCAAGATTGGACAGGTCTTAAAGAGACCCAGTACTTC.

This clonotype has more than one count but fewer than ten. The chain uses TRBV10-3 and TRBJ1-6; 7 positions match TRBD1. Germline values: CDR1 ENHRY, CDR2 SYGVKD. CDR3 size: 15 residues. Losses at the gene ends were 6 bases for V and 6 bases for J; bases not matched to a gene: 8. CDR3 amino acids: CAISPGDRSNSPLHF. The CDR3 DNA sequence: TGTGCCATCAGCCCGGGGGACAGAAGTAATTCACCCCTCCACTTT.

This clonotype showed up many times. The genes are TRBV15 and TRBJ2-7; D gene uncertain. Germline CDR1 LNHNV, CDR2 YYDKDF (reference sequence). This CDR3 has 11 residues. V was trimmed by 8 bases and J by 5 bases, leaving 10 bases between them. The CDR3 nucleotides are TGTGCCACCGAATCAGCCGACGAGCAGTACTTC. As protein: CATESADEQYF.

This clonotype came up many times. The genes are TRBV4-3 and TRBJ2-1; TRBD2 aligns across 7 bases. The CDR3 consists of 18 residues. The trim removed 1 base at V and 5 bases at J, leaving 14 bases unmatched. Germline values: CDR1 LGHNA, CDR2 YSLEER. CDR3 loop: CASSQGPSGKVIHNEQFF. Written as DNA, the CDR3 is TGCGCCAGCAGCCAAGGGCCCAGCGGGAAAGTGATCCACAATGAGCAGTTCTTC.

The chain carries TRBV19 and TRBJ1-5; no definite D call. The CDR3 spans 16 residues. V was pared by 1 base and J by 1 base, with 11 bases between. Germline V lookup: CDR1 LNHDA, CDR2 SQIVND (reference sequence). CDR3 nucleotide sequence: TGTGCCAGTAGTATAGGAACAGCTGAGAGCAATCAGCCCCAGCATTTT. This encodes CASSIGTAESNQPQHF.

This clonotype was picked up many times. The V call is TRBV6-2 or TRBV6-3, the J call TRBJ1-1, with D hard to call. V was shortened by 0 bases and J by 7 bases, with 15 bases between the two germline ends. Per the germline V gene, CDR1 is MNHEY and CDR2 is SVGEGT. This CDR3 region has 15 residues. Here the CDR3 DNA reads TGTGCCAGCAGTTACTCTGGCGGTTTAGGGAGTGAAGCTTTCTTT. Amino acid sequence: CASSYSGGLGSEAFF.

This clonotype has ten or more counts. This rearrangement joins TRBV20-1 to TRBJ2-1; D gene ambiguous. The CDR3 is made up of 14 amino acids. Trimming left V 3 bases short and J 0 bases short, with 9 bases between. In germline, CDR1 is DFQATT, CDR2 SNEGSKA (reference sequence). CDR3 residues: CSARLDGSYNEQFF. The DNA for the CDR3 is TGCAGTGCTAGGTTGGATGGCTCCTACAATGAGCAGTTCTTC.